A selection of T cell receptor beta chains follows, all from one sample in a study of OX40 agonist ivuxolimab in advanced cancers. Using immunoSEQ multiplex PCR, the repertoire was profiled, and TCRdb retains in-frame clones only, with some absent. The sample contains about 120,000 clones, approximately 89% of which appear only once. The starting material was CD4+ or CD8+ T cells sorted from blood, obtained in a trial of the OX40 agonist ivuxolimab. The source of these receptors is an adult with an advanced solid tumor such as melanoma, head and neck, liver or kidney cancer. Each CDR3 is given with its conserved first and last residue. Each record gives: CDR3 length, D gene, J gene, clone size, V gene, CDR3 protein, CDR3 DNA. A D gene is named only where the DNA matches it firmly. Clone sizes are given selectively: once, few, many, or a class where the clone is expanded.

13 | TRBD1 | TRBJ1-2 | - | TRBV18 | CASSPGQDYGYTF | TGTGCCAGCTCACCAGGACAGGACTATGGCTACACCTTC
12 | - | TRBJ1-1 | - | TRBV14 | CASSQVSSGAFF | TGTGCCAGCAGCCAAGTCTCATCTGGGGCTTTCTTT
15 | - | TRBJ2-2 | - | TRBV5-1 | CASSAGTTNTGELFF | TGCGCCAGCAGCGCCGGGACAACGAACACCGGGGAGCTGTTTTTT
15 | - | TRBJ2-1 | - | TRBV15 | CATSRDPQIYNEQFF | TGTGCCACCAGCAGAGATCCACAGATTTACAATGAGCAGTTCTTC
15 | TRBD1 | TRBJ2-3 | - | TRBV4-2 | CASSPGQGASLSRYF | TGTGCCAGCAGCCCCGGACAGGGGGCGAGTTTAAGTCGGTATTTT
13 | - | TRBJ1-2 | - | TRBV4-2 | CASSQMGTYGYTF | TGTGCCAGCAGCCAAATGGGGACCTATGGCTACACCTTC
14 | TRBD1 | TRBJ2-2 | - | TRBV27 | CASRTGGLTGELFF | TGTGCCAGCCGAACAGGGGGCTTGACCGGGGAGCTGTTTTTT
15 | TRBD1 | TRBJ1-1 | once | TRBV7-2 | CASSLAPGGASEAFF | TGTGCCAGCAGCTTAGCCCCAGGGGGCGCGAGTGAAGCTTTCTTT
16 | TRBD1 | TRBJ1-4 | - | TRBV15 | CATSREGTGGYEKLFF | TGTGCCACCAGCAGAGAGGGGACAGGGGGTTATGAAAAACTGTTTTTT
15 | - | TRBJ1-5 | - | TRBV5-6 | CASSLFLEVGQPQHF | TGTGCCAGCAGCTTATTTCTCGAGGTAGGGCAGCCCCAGCATTTT
14 | - | TRBJ2-3 | - | TRBV5-1 | CASSRAGAADTQYF | TGCGCCAGCAGCCGTGCTGGGGCCGCAGATACGCAGTATTTT
15 | - | TRBJ2-5 | - | TRBV4-3 | CASSHGRDTRSGQYF | TGCGCCAGCAGCCATGGCCGGGACACCAGGAGCGGCCAGTACTTC
14 | - | TRBJ2-7 | - | TRBV10-3 | CAISRGSVYNEQYF | TGTGCCATCAGTCGTGGCTCGGTTTACAACGAGCAGTACTTC
15 | TRBD2 | TRBJ2-4 | - | TRBV28 | CASRSSGLAKNIQYF | TGTGCCAGCCGCTCTAGCGGGCTAGCCAAAAACATTCAGTACTTC
15 | TRBD2 | TRBJ2-7 | - | TRBV30 | CAWSTGLAYDGGQYF | TGTGCCTGGAGTACGGGACTAGCGTATGACGGAGGGCAGTACTTC
15 | - | TRBJ1-4 | - | TRBV13 | CASSLAKGVNEKLFF | TGTGCCAGCAGCTTAGCAAAGGGGGTGAATGAAAAACTGTTTTTT
14 | TRBD2 | TRBJ2-7 | once | TRBV6-5 | CASRGGVRSYEQYF | TGTGCCAGCCGGGGGGGGGTAAGATCCTACGAGCAGTACTTC